This T cell receptor beta chain was identified in a study of beta chain features in type 1 diabetes. Concerning this clone itself: The target antigen is unknown.

cDNA synthesis used the whole RNA isolate, giving expressed TCRB sequences. Assay: immunoSEQ multiplex PCR; the TCRdb copy retains only in-frame clones and omits some. Here the sample spans about 640,000 clones, around 12% being singletons. This CDR3 is built from 13 residues. The V segment lost 10 bases and the J segment 3 bases; nucleotides outside the gene matches: 8. In germline, CDR1 is MNHEY, CDR2 SMNVEV (reference sequence). Study-wide results and limits: All four CD4+ subsets from Type 1 diabetes patients carried moderately but significantly shorter TCRB CDR3s.

The chain employs TRBV27 and TRBJ2-5; 7 nucleotides agree with TRBD1. This receptor was taken from a man aged 25 to 45 with type 1 diabetes. The sequencing input was naive CD4+ T cells from blood. CDR3: CATQRQGEETQYF. The CDR3 nucleotides are TGTGCCACCCAAAGACAGGGTGAAGAGACCCAGTACTTC.